One sample yielded the 10 T cell receptor beta chains listed below, sequenced in a study of PD-1 blockade in classical Hodgkin lymphoma. Every patient experienced relapse after autologous stem cell transplantation, and brentuximab vedotin exposure varied. Profiling relied on immunoSEQ multiplex PCR, and the TCRdb table lists in-frame clones only, not all of them. Altogether over 3,500 clones are present, under 75% being singletons, with the ten largest covering around 33%. The material sequenced was peripheral blood mononuclear cells (PBMCs), taken at baseline. These receptors all come from a human donor with classical Hodgkin lymphoma.

The chain joins TRBV7-9 to TRBJ2-5, with a tentative D call TRBD1 (7 bases). Germline V gives CDR1 SEHNR, CDR2 FQNEAQ (reference sequence). This CDR3 has 16 amino acids. Trimming shortened V by 1 base and J by 0 bases, and 12 bases separated the two germline ends. The CDR3: CASSLGAGGNQETQYF. Here the CDR3 DNA reads TGTGCCAGCAGCTTAGGAGCAGGGGGGAACCAAGAGACCCAGTACTTC.

Regarding this clone: Other DNA sequences of this sample code for an identical CDR3. The rearrangement joins TRBV15 to TRBJ2-7; tentative D call: TRBD2 (6 bases). Germline CDR1 and CDR2: LNHNV and YYDKDF (reference sequence). This CDR3 has 15 residues. V was clipped by 5 bases and J by 3 bases, with 17 bases between them. CDR3 region: CATSVSGTGGYEQYF. The CDR3 DNA reads as TGTGCCACCAGCGTCTCTGGGACCGGGGGCTACGAGCAGTACTTC.

The chain has TRBV9 and TRBJ2-3, with TRBD2 matching over 12 bases. The CDR3 length is 15 residues. The V gene end was trimmed by 3 bases and the J gene end by 4 bases; junction bases not matched to a gene: 3. Per the germline V gene, CDR1 is SGDLS and CDR2 is YYNGEE. The DNA for the CDR3 is TGTGCCAGCAGCGCTAGCGGGAGGGGCGCAGATACGCAGTATTTT. Protein product: CASSASGRGADTQYF.

The CDR3 is CASSLGTNYGYTF. CDR3 DNA: TGTGCCAGCAGTCTGGGAACTAACTATGGCTACACCTTC. The rearrangement links TRBV4-2 to TRBJ1-2; D not certain. The germline CDR1 and CDR2 sequences are LGHNA and YNFKEQ. V lost 6 bases and J 0 bases, leaving 8 bases between the germline ends. The CDR3 sequence is 13 residues long.

The V gene is TRBV4-2, the J gene TRBJ1-1; D is perhaps TRBD1 (5 bases). CDR3 length: 14 residues. Per the germline V gene, CDR1 is LGHNA and CDR2 is YNFKEQ. The V gene lost 8 bases and the J gene lost 4 bases, with 17 bases spanning the gap. The CDR3 loop reads CASAGGGPSTEAFF. CDR3 coding DNA: TGTGCCAGCGCTGGGGGAGGGCCTAGCACTGAAGCTTTCTTT.

This clone has only a few counts. The chain has TRBV4-1 and TRBJ1-1, with a possible D match to TRBD1 (6 bases). CDR1 and CDR2 from the germline V gene are MGHRA and YSYEKL. Trimming stripped 4 bases from V and 1 base from J, with 10 bases between. This CDR3 contains 14 residues. The CDR3 nucleotides read TGCGCCAGCAGCCGGACAGCGCAGAACACTGAAGCTTTCTTT. Protein product: CASSRTAQNTEAFF.

This clone qualifies as medium-sized. This chain links TRBV29-1 with TRBJ1-2; tentatively, D is TRBD1 (5 bases). Germline V gene data show CDR1 as SQVTM and CDR2 as ANQGSEA. With 2 bases removed from V and 5 bases from J, the gap between germline ends came to 24 bases. CDR3 length equals 17 residues. CDR3 protein: CSVESGTQEAPTYGYTF. In DNA, the CDR3 is TGCAGCGTTGAATCCGGGACCCAGGAGGCCCCCACGTATGGCTACACCTTC.

The J gene is TRBJ2-2, the V gene TRBV7-8; TRBD2 matches 13 bases. The CDR3 loop spans 17 amino acids. CDR1 SGHVS and CDR2 FQNEAQ come from the germline V gene. Trimming at V came to 8 bases and at J to 2 bases, leaving 8 bases not matched to a gene. The CDR3 protein is CASGSGLAGLNTGELFF. CDR3 nucleotide sequence: TGTGCCAGCGGTTCGGGACTAGCGGGACTCAACACCGGGGAGCTGTTTTTT.

The sample holds one count of this clone. The rearrangement joins TRBV30 to TRBJ2-1, with 9 positions matching TRBD1. The germline V gene has CDR1 GTSNPN and CDR2 SVGIG (reference sequence). Trimming removed 2 bases from V and 6 bases from J; junction bases left unmatched: 8. The CDR3 has 15 amino acids. The CDR3 sequence: CAWSLTGGSRNEQFF. The CDR3 DNA reads TGTGCCTGGAGTCTGACAGGGGGAAGTCGCAATGAGCAGTTCTTC. Drawing the rest from reference TRBV30 and TRBJ2-1, the complete variable domain is SQTIHQWPATLVQPVGSPLSLECTVEGTSNPNLYWYRQAAGRGLQLLFYSVGIGQISSEVPQNLSASRPQDRQFILSSKKLLLSDSGFYLCAWSLTGGSRNEQFFGPGTRLTVL.

This clone was seen just once. V is TRBV27 and J is TRBJ2-7; tentatively, D is TRBD2 (5 bases). CDR1 and CDR2 (germline): MNHEY, SMNVEV (reference sequence). This CDR3 has 14 amino acids. The V gene lost 2 bases and the J gene lost 4 bases, with 12 bases spanning the gap. CDR3 DNA sequence: TGTGCCAGCAGTTTACAAATACGGGGTTACGAGCAGTACTTC. It is translated as CASSLQIRGYEQYF.